The 10 T cell receptor beta chains below all came from one sample that was sequenced in a study of blood T cell repertoires in COVID-19. Sequencing was performed with immunoSEQ multiplex PCR; in TCRdb, only in-frame clones are kept and a portion is missing. The sample holds some 170,000 clones; around four fifths are singletons and the top ten take 2.8%. Source material: peripheral blood. The receptor source for this set is a man aged 70 or older with acute or convalescent COVID-19.

This chain uses TRBV27 with TRBJ2-1, with 9 bases that match TRBD2. There are 18 residues in the CDR3. With V trimmed by 3 bases and J by 1 base, 10 bases remained unmatched. The V gene's germline CDR1 is MNHEY and CDR2 SMNVEV (reference sequence). The CDR3 spells CASSFREREVGSYNEQFF. DNA for the CDR3: TGTGCCAGCAGTTTCCGGGAGCGGGAGGTTGGTTCCTACAATGAGCAGTTCTTC.

The genes are TRBV9 and TRBJ2-7, with D tentatively TRBD1 (7 bases). CDR3 length: 15 residues. The V gene lost 3 bases and the J gene lost 5 bases, with 18 bases spanning the gap. Germline V gene lookup returns CDR1 SGDLS and CDR2 YYNGEE. CDR3 coding DNA: TGTGCCAGCAGCGCAAGATCAGGGGGACTCAACGAGCAGTACTTC. Amino acid sequence: CASSARSGGLNEQYF. Filled out from reference TRBV9 and TRBJ2-7, the complete variable domain reads DSGVTQTPKHLITATGQRVTLRCSPRSGDLSVYWYQQSLDQGLQFLIQYYNGEERAKGNILERFSAQQFPDLHSELNLSSLELGDSALYFCASSARSGGLNEQYFGPGTRLTVT.

This chain uses TRBV5-8 with TRBJ2-1, with TRBD1 identical over 7 bases. V shed 0 bases and J 0 bases; nucleotides not matched to a gene: 3. CDR3 length equals 16 residues. The germline CDR1 and CDR2 sequences are SGHTS and YDEGEE. The CDR3, as DNA: TGTGCCAGCAGCTTGGCCCGACAGGGCTCCTACAATGAGCAGTTCTTC. It encodes CASSLARQGSYNEQFF.

The chain couples TRBV19 to TRBJ2-2, with 7 bases identical to TRBD1. CDR3 length: 14 amino acids. Germline-derived CDR1 and CDR2 are LNHDA and SQIVND (reference sequence). The ends lost 6 bases at V and 4 bases at J; junction bases unmatched: 5. The DNA for the CDR3 is TGTGCCAGTAGGAGGGGGCAGACCACCGGGGAGCTGTTTTTT. Translated: CASRRGQTTGELFF.

The V and J genes are TRBV19 and TRBJ2-7, with no clear D. V lost 8 bases to trimming and J lost 2 bases, with 10 bases between them. This CDR3 has 12 residues. Germline loops: CDR1 LNHDA, CDR2 SQIVND (reference sequence). CDR3 protein: CASGPHAYEQYF. CDR3 sequence (DNA): TGTGCCAGTGGCCCGCACGCCTACGAGCAGTACTTC.

CDR3 bases: TGTGCCAGCAACCTCATCAGGGCAGTCGCTGGCTACACCTTC. This translates into CASNLIRAVAGYTF. The V call is TRBV11-2, the J call TRBJ1-2; weak D call: TRBD1 (5 bases). Germline CDR1 is SGHAT and CDR2 is FQNNGV. The ends were cut back, 7 bases at V and 7 bases at J, with 19 bases in the middle. CDR3 length equals 14 residues.

The chain joins TRBV19 to TRBJ2-5; TRBD1 might be the D (5 bases). With 1 base removed from V and 4 bases from J, the gap between germline ends came to 7 bases. This CDR3 region has 13 residues. CDR1 is LNHDA, CDR2 SQIVND, per germline (reference sequence). The CDR3 is CASSIGGGETQYF. The CDR3 bases are TGTGCCAGTAGTATAGGGGGCGGAGAGACCCAGTACTTC.

The chain joins TRBV4-3 to TRBJ1-1; D gene uncertain. V was pared by 0 bases and J by 8 bases, with 10 bases between. This CDR3 comprises 13 residues. Germline lookup yields CDR1 LGHNA and CDR2 YSLEER. The CDR3 sequence is CASSQDTGMEAFF. In nucleotides, the CDR3 is TGCGCCAGCAGCCAAGATACGGGGATGGAAGCTTTCTTT.

This clone was observed once. The genes are TRBV14 and TRBJ1-5; 9 positions match TRBD1. CDR1 and CDR2 (germline): SGHDN, FVKESK. Germline trimming cut 3 bases from V and 7 bases from J; bases unmatched to any gene: 7. This CDR3 has 15 residues. The CDR3 region has the DNA TGTGCCAGCAGCCAGGGAGGGACAGGGCAACAGCCCCAGCATTTT. It encodes CASSQGGTGQQPQHF.

V and J are TRBV3-1 (or the pseudogene TRBV3-2) and TRBJ2-4; D unclear. The CDR3 consists of 19 residues. Germline CDR1 LGHDT, CDR2 YNNKEL (reference sequence). Trimming took 0 bases from V and 0 from J, leaving 18 bases between them. CDR3 bases: TGTGCCAGCAGCCAAGAGTGGGCGCCGCTTAACGGAGCCAAAAACATTCAGTACTTC. Protein: CASSQEWAPLNGAKNIQYF.